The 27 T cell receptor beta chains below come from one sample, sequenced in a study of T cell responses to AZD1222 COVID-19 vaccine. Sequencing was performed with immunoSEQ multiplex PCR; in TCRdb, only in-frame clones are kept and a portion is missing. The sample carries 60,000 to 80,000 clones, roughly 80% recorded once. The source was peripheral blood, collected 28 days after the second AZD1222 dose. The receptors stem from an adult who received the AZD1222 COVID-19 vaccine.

The CDR3 region is CASSGLAGAGTPEQYF. CDR3 nucleotide sequence: TGTGCCAGTAGTGGACTAGCGGGAGCGGGGACTCCCGAGCAGTACTTC. The V and J genes are TRBV19 and TRBJ2-7; 13 bases align to TRBD2. In germline, CDR1 is LNHDA, CDR2 SQIVND (reference sequence). This CDR3 region has 16 residues. The V segment lost 5 bases and the J segment 6 bases; nucleotides outside the gene matches: 10.

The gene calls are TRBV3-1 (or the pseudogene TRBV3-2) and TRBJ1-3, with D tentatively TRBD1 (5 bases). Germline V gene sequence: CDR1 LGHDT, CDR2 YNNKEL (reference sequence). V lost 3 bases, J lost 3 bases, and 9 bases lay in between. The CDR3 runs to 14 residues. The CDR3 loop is CASSHQGFGNTIYF. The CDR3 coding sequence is TGTGCCAGCAGCCACCAGGGATTTGGAAACACCATATATTTT.

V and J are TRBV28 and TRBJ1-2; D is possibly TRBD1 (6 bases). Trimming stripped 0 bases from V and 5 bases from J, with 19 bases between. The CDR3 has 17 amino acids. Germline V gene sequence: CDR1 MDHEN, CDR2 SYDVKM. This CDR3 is CASSLWGSGETSYGYTF. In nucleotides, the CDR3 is TGTGCCAGCAGTTTATGGGGCTCAGGGGAGACATCGTATGGCTACACCTTC.

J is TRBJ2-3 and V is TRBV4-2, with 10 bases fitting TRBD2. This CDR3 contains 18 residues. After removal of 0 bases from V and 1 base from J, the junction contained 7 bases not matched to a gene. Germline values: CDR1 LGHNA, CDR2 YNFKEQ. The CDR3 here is CASSQEMASGSRTDTQYF. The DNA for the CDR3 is TGTGCCAGCAGCCAAGAGATGGCTAGCGGGAGTCGCACAGATACGCAGTATTTT.

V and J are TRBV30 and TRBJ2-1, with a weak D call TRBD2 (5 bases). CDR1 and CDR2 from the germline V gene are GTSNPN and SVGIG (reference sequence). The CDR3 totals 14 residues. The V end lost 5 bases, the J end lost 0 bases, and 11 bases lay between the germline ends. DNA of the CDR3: TGTGCCTGGGGGGAGCTTAGCTCCTACAATGAGCAGTTCTTC. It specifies CAWGELSSYNEQFF.

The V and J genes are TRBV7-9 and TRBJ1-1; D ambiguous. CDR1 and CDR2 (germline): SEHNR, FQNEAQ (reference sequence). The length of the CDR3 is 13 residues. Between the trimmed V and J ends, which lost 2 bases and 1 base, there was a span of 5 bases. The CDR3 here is CASSLKENTEAFF. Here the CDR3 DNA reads TGTGCCAGCAGCTTAAAGGAGAACACTGAAGCTTTCTTT.

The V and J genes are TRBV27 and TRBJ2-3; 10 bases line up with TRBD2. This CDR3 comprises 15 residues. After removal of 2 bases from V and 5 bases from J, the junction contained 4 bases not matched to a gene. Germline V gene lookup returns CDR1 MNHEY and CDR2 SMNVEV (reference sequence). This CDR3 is CASSLQLAGKDTQYF. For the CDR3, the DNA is TGTGCCAGCAGTTTACAACTAGCGGGGAAAGATACGCAGTATTTT.

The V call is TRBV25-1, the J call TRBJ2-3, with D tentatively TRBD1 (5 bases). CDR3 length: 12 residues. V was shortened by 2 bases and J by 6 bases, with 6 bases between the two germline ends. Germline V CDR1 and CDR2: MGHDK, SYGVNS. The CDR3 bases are TGTGCCAGCAGTGAAGCAGGGGATACGCAGTATTTT. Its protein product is CASSEAGDTQYF.

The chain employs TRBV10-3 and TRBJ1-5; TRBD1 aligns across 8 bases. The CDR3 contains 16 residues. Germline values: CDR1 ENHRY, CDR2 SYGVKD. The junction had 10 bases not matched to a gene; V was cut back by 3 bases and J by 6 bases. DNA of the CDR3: TGTGCCATCAGTGAAGCCGGGACAGGTTTGGGTCAGCCCCAGCATTTT. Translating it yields CAISEAGTGLGQPQHF.

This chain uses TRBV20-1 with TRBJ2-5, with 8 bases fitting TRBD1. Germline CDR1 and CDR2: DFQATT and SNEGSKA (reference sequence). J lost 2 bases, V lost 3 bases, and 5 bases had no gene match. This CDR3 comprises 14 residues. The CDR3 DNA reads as TGCAGTGCTAGTACCGGGACAGGACAAGAGACCCAGTACTTC. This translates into CSASTGTGQETQYF.

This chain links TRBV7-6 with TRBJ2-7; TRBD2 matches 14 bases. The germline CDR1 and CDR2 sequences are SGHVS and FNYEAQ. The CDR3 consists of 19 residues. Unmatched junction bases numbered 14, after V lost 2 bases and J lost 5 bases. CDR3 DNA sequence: TGTGCCAGCAGCTTAAGTAGGGGGGGACTAGCGGGAGTCTTCCACGAGCAGTACTTC. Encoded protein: CASSLSRGGLAGVFHEQYF. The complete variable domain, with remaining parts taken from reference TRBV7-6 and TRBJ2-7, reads GAGVSQSPRYKVTKRGQDVALRCDPISGHVSLYWYRQALGQGPEFLTYFNYEAQQDKSGLPNDRFSAERPEGSISTLTIQRTEQRDSAMYRCASSLSRGGLAGVFHEQYFGPGTRLTVT.

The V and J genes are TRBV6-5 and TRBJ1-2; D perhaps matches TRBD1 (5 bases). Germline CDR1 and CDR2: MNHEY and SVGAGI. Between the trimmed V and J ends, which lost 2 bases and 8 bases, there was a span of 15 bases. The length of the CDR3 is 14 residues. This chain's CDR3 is CASSYAGPTEGYTF. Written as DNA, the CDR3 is TGTGCCAGCAGTTACGCAGGGCCGACCGAGGGCTACACCTTC.

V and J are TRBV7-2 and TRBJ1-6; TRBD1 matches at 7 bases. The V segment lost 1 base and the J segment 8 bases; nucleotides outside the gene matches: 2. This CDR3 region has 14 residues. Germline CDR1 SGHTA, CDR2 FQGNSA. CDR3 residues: CASSLGQGYSPLHF. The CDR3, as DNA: TGTGCCAGCAGCTTAGGACAGGGCTATTCACCCCTCCACTTT. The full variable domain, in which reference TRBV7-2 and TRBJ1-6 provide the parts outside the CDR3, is GAGVSQSPSNKVTEKGKDVELRCDPISGHTALYWYRQSLGQGLEFLIYFQGNSAPDKSGLPSDRFSAERTGGSVSTLTIQRTQQEDSAVYLCASSLGQGYSPLHFGNGTRLTVT.

The DNA of the CDR3 is TGTGCCAGCAGGGAGACAGGGTCGGCCGGGGAGCTGTTTTTT. This encodes CASRETGSAGELFF. V is TRBV28 and J is TRBJ2-2, with 7 bases lining up with TRBD1. With 6 bases clipped from V and 6 bases from J, the junction kept 7 bases outside the gene matches. The CDR3 runs 14 residues. Germline V CDR1 and CDR2: MDHEN, SYDVKM.

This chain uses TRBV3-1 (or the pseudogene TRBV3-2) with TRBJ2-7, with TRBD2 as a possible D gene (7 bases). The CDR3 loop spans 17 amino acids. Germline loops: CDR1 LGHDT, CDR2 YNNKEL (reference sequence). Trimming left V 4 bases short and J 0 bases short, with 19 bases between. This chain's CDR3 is CASSPRDGGLISYEQYF. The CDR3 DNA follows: TGTGCCAGCAGCCCTCGGGACGGGGGGCTTATCTCCTACGAGCAGTACTTC.

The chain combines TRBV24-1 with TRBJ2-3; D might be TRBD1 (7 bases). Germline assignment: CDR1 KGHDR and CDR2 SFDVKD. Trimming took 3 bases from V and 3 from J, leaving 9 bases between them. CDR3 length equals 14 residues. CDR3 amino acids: CATSDAGGTDTQYF. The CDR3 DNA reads TGTGCCACCAGTGATGCAGGGGGGACAGATACGCAGTATTTT.

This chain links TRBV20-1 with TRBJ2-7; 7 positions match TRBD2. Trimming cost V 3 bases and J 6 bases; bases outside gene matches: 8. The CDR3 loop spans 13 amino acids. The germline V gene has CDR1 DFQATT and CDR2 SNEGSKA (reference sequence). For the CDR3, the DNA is TGCAGTGCTAGTATCCCAGGGAGGGGCGAGCAGTACTTC. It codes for CSASIPGRGEQYF.

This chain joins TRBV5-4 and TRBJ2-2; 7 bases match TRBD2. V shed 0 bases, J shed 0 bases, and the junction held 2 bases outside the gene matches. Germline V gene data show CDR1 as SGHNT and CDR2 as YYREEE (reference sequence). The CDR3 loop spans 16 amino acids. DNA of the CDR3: TGTGCCAGCAGCTTGGTCAGCGGGGCGAACACCGGGGAGCTGTTTTTT. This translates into CASSLVSGANTGELFF.

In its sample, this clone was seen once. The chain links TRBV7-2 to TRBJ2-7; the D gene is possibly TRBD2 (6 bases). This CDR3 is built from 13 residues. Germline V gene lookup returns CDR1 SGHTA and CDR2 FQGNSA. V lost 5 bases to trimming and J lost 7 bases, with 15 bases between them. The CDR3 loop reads CASSPSSEGEQYF. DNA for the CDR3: TGTGCCAGCAGCCCCTCGTCGGAGGGTGAGCAGTACTTC.

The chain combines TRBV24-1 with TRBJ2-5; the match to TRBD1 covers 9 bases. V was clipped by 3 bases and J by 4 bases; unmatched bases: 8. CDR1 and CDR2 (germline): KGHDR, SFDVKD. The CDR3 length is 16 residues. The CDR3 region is CATSDIGTGMGETQYF. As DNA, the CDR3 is TGTGCCACCAGTGATATCGGGACAGGGATGGGAGAGACCCAGTACTTC.

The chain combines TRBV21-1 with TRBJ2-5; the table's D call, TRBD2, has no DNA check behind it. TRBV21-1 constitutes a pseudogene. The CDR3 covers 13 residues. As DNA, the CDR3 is TGTGCCAGCAAGACGGGACTCCAAGAGACCCAGTACTTC. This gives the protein CASKTGLQETQYF.

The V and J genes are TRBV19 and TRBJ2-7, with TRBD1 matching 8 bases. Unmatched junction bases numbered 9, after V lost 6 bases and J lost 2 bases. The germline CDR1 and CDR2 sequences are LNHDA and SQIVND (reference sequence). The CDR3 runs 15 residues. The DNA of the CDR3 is TGTGCCAGTAGCCAACTACAGGGGGGAGCCTACGAGCAGTACTTC. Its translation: CASSQLQGGAYEQYF.

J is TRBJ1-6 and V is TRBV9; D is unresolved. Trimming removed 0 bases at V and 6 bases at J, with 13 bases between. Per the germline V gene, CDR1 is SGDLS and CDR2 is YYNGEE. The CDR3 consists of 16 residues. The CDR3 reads CASSVAPGRTNSPLHF. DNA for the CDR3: TGTGCCAGCAGCGTAGCCCCCGGACGGACTAATTCACCCCTCCACTTT.

Here the CDR3 DNA reads TGTGCCAGCAGCTTAAATGAGCGGTTAAACACCGGGGAGCTGTTTTTT. Its translation is CASSLNERLNTGELFF. The V call is TRBV7-3, the J call TRBJ2-2; maybe TRBD2 (5 bases). This CDR3 region has 16 residues. V was shortened by 1 base and J by 2 bases, with 11 bases between the two germline ends. The germline V gene has CDR1 SGHTA and CDR2 FQGTGA.

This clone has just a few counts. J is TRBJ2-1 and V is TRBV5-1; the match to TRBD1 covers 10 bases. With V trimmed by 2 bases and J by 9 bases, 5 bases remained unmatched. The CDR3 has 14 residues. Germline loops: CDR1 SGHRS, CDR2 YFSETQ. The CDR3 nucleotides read TGCGCCAGCAGCTTCGGGACAGGGGCGGGTGAGCAGTTCTTC. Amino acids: CASSFGTGAGEQFF. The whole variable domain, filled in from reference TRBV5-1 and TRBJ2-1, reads KAGVTQTPRYLIKTRGQQVTLSCSPISGHRSVSWYQQTPGQGLQFLFEYFSETQRNKGNFPGRFSGRQFSNSRSEMNVSTLELGDSALYLCASSFGTGAGEQFFGPGTRLTVL.

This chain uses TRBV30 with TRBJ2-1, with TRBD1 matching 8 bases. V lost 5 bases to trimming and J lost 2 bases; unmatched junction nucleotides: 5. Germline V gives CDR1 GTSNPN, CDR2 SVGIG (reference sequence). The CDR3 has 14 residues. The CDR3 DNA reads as TGTGCCTGGCAGCGGACAGGGACCTACAATGAGCAGTTCTTC. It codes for CAWQRTGTYNEQFF.

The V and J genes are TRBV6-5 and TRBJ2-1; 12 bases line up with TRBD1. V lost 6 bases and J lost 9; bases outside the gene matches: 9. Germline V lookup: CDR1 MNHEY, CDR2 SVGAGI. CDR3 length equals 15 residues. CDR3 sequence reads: CASRGAGTGGIEQFF. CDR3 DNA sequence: TGTGCCAGCAGAGGCGCCGGGACAGGGGGCATTGAGCAGTTCTTC.